The clone carrying this T cell receptor beta chain came up once. The sample comes from a study of lymphopenia after photon versus proton radiotherapy. Assay used: immunoSEQ multiplex PCR; TCRdb lists only in-frame clones, some missing. The repertoire holds 40,000 or so clones, with 80% to 95% as singletons. The CDR3 is made up of 16 amino acids. The ends were cut back, 3 bases at V and 1 base at J, with 12 bases in the middle. Per germline, CDR1 MDHEN and CDR2 SYDVKM. Source: peripheral blood, taken from a patient treated with photon-based radiotherapy. This clonotype originated in a man aged 60 to 69 with cholangiocarcinoma. The chain carries TRBV28 and TRBJ2-2, with D unresolved. Written as DNA, the CDR3 is TGTGCCAGCAGTTTTTTTTTAGGCGGGAACACCGGGGAGCTGTTTTTT. The encoded protein is CASSFFLGGNTGELFF.